The 23 T cell receptor beta chains listed next were all sequenced from one sample in a study of cytomegalovirus exposure and HLA in healthy donors. PCR amplification relied on 60 Vbeta primers (plus 13 Jbeta primers). Some clones are missing from TCRdb's copy, which holds only in-frame ones; the method was immunoSEQ multiplex PCR. In the table there are around 180,000 clones, more than 85% of which are singletons. The sample comprised PBMCs. All receptors come from a girl under three years old in good health and CMV-seronegative.

This clone was seen once. The V gene is TRBV9, the J gene TRBJ2-7; D is possibly TRBD2 (5 bases). Germline V gene data show CDR1 as SGDLS and CDR2 as YYNGEE. Between the trimmed V and J ends, which lost 4 bases and 3 bases, there was a span of 11 bases. CDR3 length: 13 residues. Here the CDR3 reads CASSSIGSYEQYF. CDR3 sequence (DNA): TGTGCCAGCAGCTCCATTGGGAGCTACGAGCAGTACTTC.

The chain has TRBV30 and TRBJ2-3, with TRBD2 as a possible D gene (6 bases). The V gene's germline CDR1 is GTSNPN and CDR2 SVGIG (reference sequence). The CDR3 length is 15 residues. V lost 0 bases to trimming and J lost 5 bases, with 15 bases between them. CDR3 nucleotide sequence: TGTGCCTGGAGTGTGGGAGGACGTCAAGGAGATACGCAGTATTTT. It specifies CAWSVGGRQGDTQYF.

The V gene is TRBV27, the J gene TRBJ2-2, with a weak D call TRBD2 (5 bases). V was trimmed by 2 bases and J by 4 bases, leaving 14 bases between them. The CDR3 totals 16 residues. Germline lookup yields CDR1 MNHEY and CDR2 SMNVEV (reference sequence). The CDR3 here is CASSLSRGSGTGELFF. CDR3 DNA sequence: TGTGCCAGCAGTTTAAGTCGCGGGTCTGGCACCGGGGAGCTGTTTTTT.

The chain combines TRBV7-2 with TRBJ2-5; D is uncertain. CDR1 SGHTA and CDR2 FQGNSA come from the germline V gene. V lost 3 bases, J lost 4 bases, and 6 bases lay in between. The CDR3 spans 12 residues. CDR3 amino acids: CASSFVRETQYF. CDR3 sequence (DNA): TGTGCCAGCAGCTTCGTCCGAGAGACCCAGTACTTC.

This chain connects TRBV5-1 to TRBJ1-1; maybe TRBD1 (5 bases). In germline, CDR1 is SGHRS, CDR2 YFSETQ. The V gene lost 0 bases and the J gene lost 6 bases, with 18 bases spanning the gap. This CDR3 region has 16 residues. CDR3 residues: CASSLVGGRDTSEAFF. CDR3 sequence (DNA): TGCGCCAGCAGCTTGGTCGGGGGTAGGGATACCTCTGAAGCTTTCTTT.

The chain employs TRBV5-1 and TRBJ2-2; 10 nucleotides align to TRBD2. V dropped 4 bases and J dropped 1; count of bases not matched to a gene: 4. Germline V gene sequence: CDR1 SGHRS, CDR2 YFSETQ. The CDR3 is 16 residues long. This CDR3 reads CASSARLAGNTGELFF. CDR3 sequence (DNA): TGCGCCAGCAGCGCTCGACTAGCGGGGAACACCGGGGAGCTGTTTTTT.

Note on this clone: Additional DNA sequences in this sample encode the identical CDR3. The V and J genes are TRBV5-1 and TRBJ2-7; D unresolved. Germline assignment: CDR1 SGHRS and CDR2 YFSETQ. V was clipped by 0 bases and J by 2 bases, with 6 bases between them. The CDR3 has 13 amino acids. The DNA for the CDR3 is TGCGCCAGCAGCTTGGACAGTACCTACGAGCAGTACTTC. Protein sequence: CASSLDSTYEQYF.

J is TRBJ2-3 and V is TRBV7-9, with 9 bases fitting TRBD2. This CDR3 region has 16 residues. CDR1 and CDR2 (germline): SEHNR, FQNEAQ (reference sequence). V was pared by 5 bases and J by 0 bases, with 6 bases of the junction left unmatched. CDR3 region: CASSPLAGPSTDTQYF. CDR3 nucleotide sequence: TGTGCCAGCAGCCCCCTAGCGGGGCCTAGCACAGATACGCAGTATTTT.

This CDR3 is CASSFRLAGYNEQFF. The CDR3 DNA follows: TGTGCCAGCAGCTTTCGTCTAGCGGGCTACAATGAGCAGTTCTTC. The chain carries TRBV7-2 and TRBJ2-1, with 8 positions matching TRBD2. V trimming: 3 bases; J trimming: 3 bases; junction bases outside the gene matches: 4. The CDR3 covers 15 residues. CDR1 is SGHTA and CDR2 is FQGNSA in the germline V gene.

As to this clone: Germline is not matched at one junction end, which may reflect a read error. This rearrangement joins TRBV11-1 to TRBJ2-1; D is unclear. The length of the CDR3 is 12 residues. Germline CDR1 reads SGHAT; CDR2 reads FQDESV (reference sequence). CDR3 residues: CASSLGENEQFF. The CDR3 region has the DNA TGTGCCAGCAGTTTAGGCGAAAATGAGCAGTTCTTC.

This chain links TRBV9 with TRBJ2-7; possible D gene TRBD2, 6 bases. Germline V CDR1 and CDR2: SGDLS, YYNGEE. The ends were cut back, 0 bases at V and 3 bases at J, with 13 bases in the middle. There are 15 residues in the CDR3. CDR3 DNA: TGTGCCAGCAGCGTAGGGGACTCTCTATTCTACGAGCAGTACTTC. Translation gives CASSVGDSLFYEQYF.

The rearrangement joins TRBV5-1 to TRBJ2-3; D is unclear. The CDR3 spans 14 residues. The V end lost 7 bases, the J end lost 1 base, and 13 bases lay between the germline ends. Germline V lookup: CDR1 SGHRS, CDR2 YFSETQ. DNA for the CDR3: TGCGCCAGCGTAGGTGGTCAGGGCACAGATACGCAGTATTTT. Translation gives CASVGGQGTDTQYF. Looking up the rest from reference TRBV5-1 and TRBJ2-3 gives the full variable domain: KAGVTQTPRYLIKTRGQQVTLSCSPISGHRSVSWYQQTPGQGLQFLFEYFSETQRNKGNFPGRFSGRQFSNSRSEMNVSTLELGDSALYLCASVGGQGTDTQYFGPGTRLTVL.

V is TRBV9 and J is TRBJ1-2; 7 nucleotides line up with TRBD1. There are 14 residues in the CDR3. Germline CDR1 SGDLS, CDR2 YYNGEE. V was clipped by 4 bases and J by 2 bases; unmatched bases: 5. The CDR3 loop reads CASSKGGGNYGYTF. The CDR3 DNA reads TGTGCCAGCAGCAAAGGGGGCGGGAACTATGGCTACACCTTC.

This clone was detected only once. This chain joins TRBV4-3 and TRBJ2-7; D gene unclear. The CDR3 runs to 15 residues. V was shortened by 1 base and J by 6 bases, with 16 bases between the two germline ends. Germline assignment: CDR1 LGHNA and CDR2 YSLEER. The CDR3 coding sequence is TGCGCCAGCAGCCAAGGAACGGGTTTTTTTTCCGAGCAGTACTTC. Translating it yields CASSQGTGFFSEQYF.

To note about this clone: One junction end does not reproduce the germline sequence, and a read error may be involved. The J gene is TRBJ1-5, the V gene TRBV7-9; unclear D gene. Looked up from germline, CDR1 is SEHNR and CDR2 is FQNEAQ (reference sequence). The CDR3 sequence is 12 residues long. This CDR3 is CSSSYVDQPQHF. The CDR3 bases are TGTTCCAGCAGCTATGTCGATCAGCCCCAGCATTTT.

The chain couples TRBV5-1 to TRBJ1-1; D remains ambiguous. Per the germline V gene, CDR1 is SGHRS and CDR2 is YFSETQ. With 1 base removed from V and 1 base from J, the gap between germline ends came to 5 bases. The CDR3 is 13 amino acids. The CDR3 sequence is CASSLLQNTEAFF. The CDR3, as DNA: TGCGCCAGCAGCTTGTTACAGAACACTGAAGCTTTCTTT.

The V call is TRBV4-1, the J call TRBJ2-3, with D maybe TRBD2 (6 bases). CDR3 length equals 15 residues. CDR1 is MGHRA and CDR2 is YSYEKL in the germline V gene. The V end lost 1 base, the J end lost 8 bases, and 16 bases lay between the germline ends. The CDR3 region is CASSQARFETSTQYF. As DNA, the CDR3 is TGCGCCAGCAGCCAAGCCCGTTTTGAGACTAGTACGCAGTATTTT.

This chain joins TRBV5-8 and TRBJ1-5; 12 bases align to TRBD1. Germline V gene lookup returns CDR1 SGHTS and CDR2 YDEGEE. The CDR3 sequence is 16 residues long. Trimming took 6 bases from V and 2 from J; bases not matched to a gene: 6. In nucleotides, the CDR3 is TGTGCCAGCAACTTTGGGACAGGGGGCGGCAATCAGCCCCAGCATTTT. Its protein is CASNFGTGGGNQPQHF. Full variable domain (outside the CDR3, taken from reference TRBV5-8 and TRBJ1-5): EAGVTQSPTHLIKTRGQQATLRCSPISGHTSVYWYQQALGLGLQFLLWYDEGEERNRGNFPPRFSGRQFPNYSSELNVNALELEDSALYLCASNFGTGGGNQPQHFGDGTRLSIL.

The CDR3 nucleotides read TGCGCCAGCAGCCAAGATCTCAAGCGGGGTCACAATGAGCAGTTCTTC. Translating gives CASSQDLKRGHNEQFF. The V and J genes are TRBV4-3 and TRBJ2-1; TRBD2 aligns across 7 bases. This CDR3 is 16 amino acids long. Trimming took 0 bases from V and 5 from J; bases not matched to a gene: 7. CDR1 and CDR2 (germline): LGHNA, YSLEER.

This sequence joins TRBV4-1 and TRBJ2-1; 8 bases line up with TRBD2. Per germline, CDR1 MGHRA and CDR2 YSYEKL. The CDR3 runs 17 residues. V lost 3 bases and J lost 7; bases outside the gene matches: 14. CDR3: CASSQPRTGLVRNEQFF. For the CDR3, the DNA is TGCGCCAGCAGCCAGCCGAGGACGGGACTAGTCCGAAATGAGCAGTTCTTC.

The genes are TRBV21-1 and TRBJ2-7; the table assigns TRBD1, which was not confirmed against the DNA. TRBV21-1 is a pseudogene. The CDR3 sequence is 15 residues long. DNA of the CDR3: TGTGCCAGCAGCAAACCGGGACAGGGGAAAGTCGAGCAGTACTTC. It is translated as CASSKPGQGKVEQYF.

CDR3 sequence reads: CASSLGDRGSKETQYF. The CDR3 DNA sequence: TGTGCCAGCAGCTTAGGGGACAGGGGATCAAAAGAGACCCAGTACTTC. The genes are TRBV7-9 and TRBJ2-5, with 10 bases identical to TRBD1. The J segment lost 3 bases and the V segment lost 1 base, leaving 5 bases of the junction unmatched. CDR3 length: 16 amino acids. Per germline, CDR1 SEHNR and CDR2 FQNEAQ (reference sequence).

The rearrangement links TRBV2 to TRBJ2-5, with D possibly being TRBD2 (5 bases). The CDR3 extends over 14 amino acids. Trimming stripped 3 bases from V and 4 bases from J, with 12 bases between. Germline V gives CDR1 SNHLY, CDR2 FYNNEI. CDR3 residues: CASSDVGVGETQYF. The CDR3 coding sequence is TGTGCCAGCAGTGACGTCGGGGTGGGAGAGACCCAGTACTTC.